This T cell receptor beta chain was captured in a study of T cell responses to AZD1222 COVID-19 vaccine. General observations from the study: Increases in Spike-specific TCR breadth and depth were seen after two AZD1222 doses. White British ancestry dominated among donors, who included more females, and clonal diversity was possibly underestimated.

Assay: immunoSEQ multiplex PCR; the TCRdb copy retains only in-frame clones and omits some. The table lists approximately 180,000 clones, about nine tenths of them singletons, with approximately 2.8% in the top ten. V gave up 4 bases and J gave up 8 bases, with 18 bases separating them. CDR3 length equals 15 residues. Germline CDR1 reads SGHKS; CDR2 reads YYEKEE (reference sequence). Points on this clone: Its specificity is unknown.

The chain is built from TRBV5-5 and TRBJ1-4; D might be TRBD1 (5 bases). This TCR was recovered from an adult in good health. The sample in question was peripheral blood, obtained on day 0 of AZD1222 vaccination. CDR3 sequence: CASSPVAGQREKLFF. CDR3 DNA sequence: TGTGCCAGCAGCCCGGTGGCAGGGCAGCGGGAAAAACTGTTTTTT.